The 6 T cell receptor beta chains below all came from one sample that was sequenced in a study of T-cell reconstitution after alpha-beta-depleted transplantation in children. Unique molecular identifiers featured in how the TCRbeta library was prepared. From the PCR reads, TCRdb called clonotypes with MiXCR, one entry per CDR3 protein. The data contain around 490,000 distinct CDR3 sequences, more than 9.5% of them singletons. The input for sequencing was PBMCs, mostly from graft donor cells, taken 180 days after TCRalphabeta/CD19-depleted stem cell transplant. Every receptor here comes from a female patient aged 2-10 years who had a stem cell transplant for aplastic anemia, so the T cells may come from the graft donor.

This clonotype was picked up many times. A much larger clonotype is one base distant, so this may be a read error. The J gene is TRBJ2-6, the V gene TRBV5-1, with a weak D call TRBD1 (5 bases). The length of the CDR3 is 17 residues. Per the germline V gene, CDR1 is SGHRS and CDR2 is YFSETQ. The CDR3 DNA is TGCGCCAGCAGCCCCCGAGACGGCCTTTCTGGGGCCAACGGCCTGACTTTC. This encodes CASSPRDGLSGANGLTF.

The genes are TRBV14 and TRBJ2-2; 7 positions agree with TRBD2. CDR1 is SGHDN, CDR2 FVKESK, per germline. J gave up 9 bases and V 1 base, and 8 bases lay outside the gene matches. The CDR3 runs to 15 residues. Here the CDR3 reads CASSQAPAGYRELFF. CDR3 bases: TGTGCCAGCAGCCAAGCCCCAGCGGGGTACCGGGAGCTGTTTTTT.

This clonotype was found a few times. V gene TRBV9 combines with J gene TRBJ2-1; TRBD1 is a possible D gene (6 bases). The germline V gene encodes CDR1 SGDLS and CDR2 YYNGEE. The CDR3 covers 16 residues. Trimming left V 4 bases short and J 8 bases short, with 22 bases between. CDR3: CASSPPRGPGVDEQFF. As DNA, the CDR3 is TGTGCCAGCAGCCCGCCACGCGGCCCAGGGGTCGATGAGCAGTTCTTC.

The sample holds a few counts of this clonotype. The chain recombines TRBV27 with TRBJ1-2; TRBD1 aligns across 8 bases. The junction had 6 bases not matched to a gene; V was cut back by 5 bases and J by 4 bases. CDR1 MNHEY and CDR2 SMNVEV come from the germline V gene (reference sequence). The CDR3 is 14 amino acids. CDR3 nucleotide sequence: TGTGCCAGCAGTCAACGGACAGGGCCCTATGGCTACACCTTC. Its protein is CASSQRTGPYGYTF.

This clonotype has more than one count but fewer than ten. The V call is TRBV28, the J call TRBJ2-1; 13 positions match TRBD2. The germline gives CDR1 MDHEN, CDR2 SYDVKM. The CDR3 runs to 17 residues. The V gene end was trimmed by 8 bases and the J gene end by 12 bases; junction bases not matched to a gene: 19. As DNA, the CDR3 is TGTGCCAGCGTGGGCCCCTGGACTAGCGGGAGTTCGGGGAGGCAGTTCTTC. Translation: CASVGPWTSGSSGRQFF.

Ten or more counts support this clonotype. The genes are TRBV5-1 and TRBJ1-5; D gene ambiguous. V lost 5 bases, J lost 5 bases, and 11 bases lay in between. Germline V gene data show CDR1 as SGHRS and CDR2 as YFSETQ. The CDR3 has 13 residues. CDR3 sequence reads: CASRRQDDQPQHF. Written as DNA, the CDR3 is TGCGCCAGCAGACGGCAGGATGATCAGCCCCAGCATTTT.